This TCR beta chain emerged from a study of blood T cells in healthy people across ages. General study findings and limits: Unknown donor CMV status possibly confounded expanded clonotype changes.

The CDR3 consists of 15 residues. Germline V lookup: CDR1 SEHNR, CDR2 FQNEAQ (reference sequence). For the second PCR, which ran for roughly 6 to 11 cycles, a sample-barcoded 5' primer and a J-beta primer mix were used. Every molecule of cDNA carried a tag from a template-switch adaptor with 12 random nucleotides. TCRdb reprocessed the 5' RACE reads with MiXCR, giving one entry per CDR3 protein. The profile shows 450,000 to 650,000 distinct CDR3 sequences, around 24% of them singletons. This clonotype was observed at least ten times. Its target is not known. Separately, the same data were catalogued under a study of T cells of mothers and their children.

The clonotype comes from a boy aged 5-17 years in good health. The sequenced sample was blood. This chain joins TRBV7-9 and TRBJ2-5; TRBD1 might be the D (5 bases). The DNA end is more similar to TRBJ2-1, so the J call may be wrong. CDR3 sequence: CASSPGAGAYNEQFF. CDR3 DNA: TGTGCCAGCAGCCCTGGGGCAGGCGCTTACAATGAGCAGTTCTTC.